This TCR beta chain emerged from a study of beta chain features in type 1 diabetes. The overall study: Summed over all samples, the examined sorted cells came to 95 million to 130 million. Whole-study results and caveats: Shorter TCRB CDR3s, moderately but significantly so, marked every one of the four CD4+ subsets in Type 1 diabetes patients. VDJ junctions from type 1 diabetes patients carried fewer insertions and larger deletions.

The CDR3 consists of 13 residues. Germline assignment: CDR1 KGHSH and CDR2 LQKENI. J was trimmed by 5 bases and V by 4 bases; bases with no gene match: 5. Expressed TCRB transcripts were sequenced after all isolated RNA was converted to cDNA. Each stem cell-like memory T cell sample yielded 850,000 to 1,200,000 reads on average. The data were produced by immunoSEQ multiplex PCR, yet TCRdb's version contains in-frame clones alone and is incomplete. The table includes about 47,000 clones, 35% to 55% detected once. The purity of all sorted populations exceeded 98%. As to this clone: Its specificity is not known.

This chain uses TRBV18 with TRBJ2-7, with 7 nucleotides matching TRBD2. Sequenced sample: stem cell memory CD4+ T cells from blood. The sequence derives from a young man with type 1 diabetes. The CDR3 sequence is CASSRGGSDEQYF. As DNA, the CDR3 is TGTGCCAGCTCACGGGGCGGGAGCGACGAGCAGTACTTC.